This T cell receptor (beta chain) was observed in a study of T-cell memory formation after mild COVID-19. The study, taken as a whole, reports: There were some responding clones in pre-infection memory, which suggested that cross-reactive memory had joined.

In this sample, this clonotype turned up a few times. Its specificity is unknown. With 6 bases clipped from V and 1 base from J, the junction kept 8 bases outside the gene matches. CDR3 length: 15 residues. From germline, CDR1 is MNHEY and CDR2 SVGEGT. TCRdb used MiXCR to reprocess the 5' RACE reads, holding one entry per CDR3 protein. Of over 300,000 distinct CDR3 sequences in the sample, more than 20% were seen once. The sequence was obtained from a man aged 18 to 30 who had mild COVID-19 (a few samples of this study predate the infection). Cell type and time point are not known. The rearrangement uses TRBV6-2 or TRBV6-3 and TRBJ2-5; 7 nucleotides agree with TRBD1. Sequenced input: PBMCs or a T cell subset sorted from them (not recorded which). The CDR3 region has the DNA TGTGCCAGCAGCCTACTACAGGGGCGCCAAGAGACCCAGTACTTC. Translation: CASSLLQGRQETQYF.